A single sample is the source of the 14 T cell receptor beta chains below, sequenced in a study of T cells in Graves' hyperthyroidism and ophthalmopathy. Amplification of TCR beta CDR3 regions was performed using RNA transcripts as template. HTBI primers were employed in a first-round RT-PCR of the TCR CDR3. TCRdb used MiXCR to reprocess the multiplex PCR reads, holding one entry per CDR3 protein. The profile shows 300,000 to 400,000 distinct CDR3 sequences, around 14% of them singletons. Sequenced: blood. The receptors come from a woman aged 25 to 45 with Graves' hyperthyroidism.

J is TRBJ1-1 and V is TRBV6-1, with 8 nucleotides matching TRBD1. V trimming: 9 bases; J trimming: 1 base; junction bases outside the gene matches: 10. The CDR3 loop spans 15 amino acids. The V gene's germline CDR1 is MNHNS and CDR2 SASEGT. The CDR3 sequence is CASTRAGTGNTEAFF. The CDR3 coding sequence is TGTGCCAGTACTCGGGCCGGGACAGGGAACACTGAAGCTTTCTTT.

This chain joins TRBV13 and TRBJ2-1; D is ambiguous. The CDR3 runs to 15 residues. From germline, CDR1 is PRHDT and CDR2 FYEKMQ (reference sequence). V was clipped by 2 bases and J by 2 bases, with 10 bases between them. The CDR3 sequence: CASSLLPETYNEQFF. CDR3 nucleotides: TGTGCCAGCAGCTTACTCCCCGAGACCTACAATGAGCAGTTCTTC. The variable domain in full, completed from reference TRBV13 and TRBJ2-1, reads AAGVIQSPRHLIKEKRETATLKCYPIPRHDTVYWYQQGPGQDPQFLISFYEKMQSDKGSIPDRFSAQQFSDYHSELNMSSLELGDSALYFCASSLLPETYNEQFFGPGTRLTVL.

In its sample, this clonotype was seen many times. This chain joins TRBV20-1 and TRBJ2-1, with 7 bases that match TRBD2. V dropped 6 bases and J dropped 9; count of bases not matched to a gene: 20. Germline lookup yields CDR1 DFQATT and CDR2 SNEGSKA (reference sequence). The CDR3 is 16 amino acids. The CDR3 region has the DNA TGCAGTGCCACTGACGACTACGCGGGAGTCTGGGGTGAGCAGTTCTTC. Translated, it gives CSATDDYAGVWGEQFF.

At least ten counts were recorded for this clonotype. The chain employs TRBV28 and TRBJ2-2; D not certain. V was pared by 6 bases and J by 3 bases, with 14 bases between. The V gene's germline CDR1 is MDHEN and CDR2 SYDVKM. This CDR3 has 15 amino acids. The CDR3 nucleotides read TGTGCCAGCAGCTTTCTCGACGGACACACCGGGGAGCTGTTTTTT. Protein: CASSFLDGHTGELFF.

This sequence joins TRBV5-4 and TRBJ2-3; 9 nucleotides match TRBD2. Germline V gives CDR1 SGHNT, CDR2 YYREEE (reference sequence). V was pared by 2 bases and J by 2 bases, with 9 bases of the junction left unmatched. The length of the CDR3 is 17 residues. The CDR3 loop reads CASSFVLAGSHTDTQYF. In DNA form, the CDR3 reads TGTGCCAGCAGCTTCGTCCTAGCGGGGAGCCACACAGATACGCAGTATTTT.

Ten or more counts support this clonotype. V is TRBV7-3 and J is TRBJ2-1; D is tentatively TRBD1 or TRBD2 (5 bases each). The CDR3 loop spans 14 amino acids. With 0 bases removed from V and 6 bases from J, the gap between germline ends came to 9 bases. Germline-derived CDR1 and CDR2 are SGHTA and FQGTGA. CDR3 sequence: CASSLTVGTNEQFF. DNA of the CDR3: TGTGCCAGCAGCTTAACTGTTGGGACCAATGAGCAGTTCTTC.

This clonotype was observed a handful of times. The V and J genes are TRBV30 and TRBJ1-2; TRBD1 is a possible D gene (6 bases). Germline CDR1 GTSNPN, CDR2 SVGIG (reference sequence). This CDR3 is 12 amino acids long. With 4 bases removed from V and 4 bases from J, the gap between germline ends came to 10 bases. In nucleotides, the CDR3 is TGTGCCTGGACAGGGGAAGCCTATGGCTACACCTTC. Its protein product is CAWTGEAYGYTF.

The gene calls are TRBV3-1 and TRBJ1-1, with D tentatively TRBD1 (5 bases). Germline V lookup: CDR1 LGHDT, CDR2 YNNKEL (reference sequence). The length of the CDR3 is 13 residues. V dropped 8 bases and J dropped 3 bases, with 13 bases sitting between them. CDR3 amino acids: CASSITGDTEAFF. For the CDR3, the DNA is TGTGCCAGCTCGATAACAGGAGACACTGAAGCTTTCTTT.

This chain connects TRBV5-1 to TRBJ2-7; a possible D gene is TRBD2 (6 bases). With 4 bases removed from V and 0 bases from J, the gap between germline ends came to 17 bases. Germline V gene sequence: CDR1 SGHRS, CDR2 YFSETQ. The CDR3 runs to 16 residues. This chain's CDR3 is CASSLPGGSSSYEQYF. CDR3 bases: TGCGCCAGCAGCCTTCCTGGGGGGAGTAGCTCCTACGAGCAGTACTTC.

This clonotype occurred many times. The CDR3 coding sequence is TGTGCCAGCAGCTCCGGTGCGGGAGGGTTCAATGAGCAGTTCTTC. It is translated as CASSSGAGGFNEQFF. The V gene is TRBV7-2, the J gene TRBJ2-1; the match to TRBD2 covers 9 bases. This CDR3 has 15 residues. V was clipped by 4 bases and J by 6 bases; unmatched bases: 7. Germline V gives CDR1 SGHTA, CDR2 FQGNSA. Complete variable domain (other parts from reference TRBV7-2 and TRBJ2-1): GAGVSQSPSNKVTEKGKDVELRCDPISGHTALYWYRQSLGQGLEFLIYFQGNSAPDKSGLPSDRFSAERTGGSVSTLTIQRTQQEDSAVYLCASSSGAGGFNEQFFGPGTRLTVL.

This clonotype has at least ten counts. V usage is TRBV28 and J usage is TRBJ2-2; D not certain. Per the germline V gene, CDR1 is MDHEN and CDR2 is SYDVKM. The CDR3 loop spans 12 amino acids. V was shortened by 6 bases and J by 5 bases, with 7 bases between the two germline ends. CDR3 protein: CASRYGTGELFF. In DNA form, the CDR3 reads TGTGCCAGCAGATACGGGACCGGGGAGCTGTTTTTT.

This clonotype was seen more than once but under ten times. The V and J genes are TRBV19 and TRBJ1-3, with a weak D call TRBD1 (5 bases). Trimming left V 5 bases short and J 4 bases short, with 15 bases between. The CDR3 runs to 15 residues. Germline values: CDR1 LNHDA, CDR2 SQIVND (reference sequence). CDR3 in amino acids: CASSGTTGPGNTIYF. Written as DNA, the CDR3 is TGTGCCAGTAGTGGGACGACTGGTCCGGGAAACACCATATATTTT.

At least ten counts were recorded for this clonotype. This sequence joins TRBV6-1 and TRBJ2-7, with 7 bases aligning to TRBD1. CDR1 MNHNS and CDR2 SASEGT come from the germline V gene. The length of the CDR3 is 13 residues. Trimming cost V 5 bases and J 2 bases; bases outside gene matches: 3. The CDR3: CASSRGTAYEQYF. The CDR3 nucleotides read TGTGCCAGCAGTAGAGGGACAGCCTACGAGCAGTACTTC.

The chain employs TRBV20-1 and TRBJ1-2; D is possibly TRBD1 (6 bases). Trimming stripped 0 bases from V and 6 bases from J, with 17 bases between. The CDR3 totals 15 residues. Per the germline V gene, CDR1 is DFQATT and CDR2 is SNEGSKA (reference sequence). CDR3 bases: TGCAGTGCTAGAGACCCGAACCGGGACACAGATGGCTACACCTTC. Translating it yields CSARDPNRDTDGYTF.